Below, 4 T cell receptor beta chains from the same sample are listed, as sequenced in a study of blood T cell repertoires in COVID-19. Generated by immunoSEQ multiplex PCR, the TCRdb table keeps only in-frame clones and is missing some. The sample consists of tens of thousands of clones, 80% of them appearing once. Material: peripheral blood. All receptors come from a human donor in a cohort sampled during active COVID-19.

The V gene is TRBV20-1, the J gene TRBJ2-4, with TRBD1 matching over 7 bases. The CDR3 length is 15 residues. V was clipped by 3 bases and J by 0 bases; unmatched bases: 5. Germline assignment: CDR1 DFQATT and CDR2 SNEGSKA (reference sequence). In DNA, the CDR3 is TGCAGTGCTAGTCACAGGGGCGAAGCCAAAAACATTCAGTACTTC. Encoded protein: CSASHRGEAKNIQYF.

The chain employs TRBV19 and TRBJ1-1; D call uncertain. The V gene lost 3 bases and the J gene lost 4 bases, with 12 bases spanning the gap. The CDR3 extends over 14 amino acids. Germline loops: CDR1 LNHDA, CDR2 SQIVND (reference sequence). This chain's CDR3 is CASSIRRSGTEAFF. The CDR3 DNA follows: TGTGCCAGTAGTATCCGCCGTTCAGGCACTGAAGCTTTCTTT.

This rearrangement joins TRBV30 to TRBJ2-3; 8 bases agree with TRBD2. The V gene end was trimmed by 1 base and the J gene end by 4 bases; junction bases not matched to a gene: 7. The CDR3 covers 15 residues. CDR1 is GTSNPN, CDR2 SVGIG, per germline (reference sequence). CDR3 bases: TGTGCCTGGAGTGCGGGGGGGGGTCCGTCAGATACGCAGTATTTT. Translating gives CAWSAGGGPSDTQYF.

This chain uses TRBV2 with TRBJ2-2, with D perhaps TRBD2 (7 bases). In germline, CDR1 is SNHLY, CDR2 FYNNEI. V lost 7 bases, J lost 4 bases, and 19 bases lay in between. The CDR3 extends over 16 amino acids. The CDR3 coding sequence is TGTGCCAGCACCAGTGGGAGGGGGACGACCACCGGGGAGCTGTTTTTT. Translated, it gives CASTSGRGTTTGELFF.